The entry that follows covers one T cell receptor beta chain sequence. Its antigen remains unidentified. Individuals having autoimmune disease history or systemic immunosuppression were not enrolled. Germline V gene sequence: CDR1 ENHRY, CDR2 SYGVKD. The CDR3 is made up of 15 amino acids. Trimming took 4 bases from V and 0 from J, leaving 13 bases between them. This entry comes from a study of OX40 agonist ivuxolimab in advanced cancers. Study overall: Patients with hepatocellular carcinoma, melanoma, renal cell or head and neck cancer made up the dose-escalation patients. General study results and limits: Clonal expansion among partial responders at 0.1-3.0 mg/kg ranked near the lowest.

Assay used: immunoSEQ multiplex PCR; TCRdb lists only in-frame clones, some missing. The table includes some 100,000 clones, 86% detected once. The specimen comprised CD4+ or CD8+ T cells sorted from blood, sampled in a trial of the OX40 agonist ivuxolimab. V is TRBV10-3 and J is TRBJ2-7; D may correspond to TRBD1 or TRBD2 (5 bases each). This TCR derives from an adult with an advanced solid tumor such as melanoma, head and neck, liver or kidney cancer. CDR3 coding DNA: TGTGCCATCAGTGGGGACGCACTAAGCTCCTACGAGCAGTACTTC. The encoded protein is CAISGDALSSYEQYF.